The 7 T cell receptor beta chains below come from one sample, sequenced in a study of identical twins. A single record per CDR3 protein comes from TCRdb applying MiXCR to the 5' RACE reads. Of 500,000 to 600,000 distinct CDR3 sequences listed, less than 25% were seen once; the top ten hold about 0.91%. This sample was shared with a second study, whose subject was T cells expressing NK-cell markers.

Sequencing was performed on CD4+ T cells sorted from blood. Receptors were obtained from a woman aged 18-30 years in good health.

The chain carries TRBV20-1 and TRBJ2-1; 8 bases map to TRBD2. V shed 6 bases, J shed 4 bases, and the junction held 11 bases outside the gene matches. The germline V gene has CDR1 DFQATT and CDR2 SNEGSKA (reference sequence). There are 15 residues in the CDR3. CDR3 nucleotides: TGCAGTGCGACCGAGCTGGCGGGGGGTTACAATGAGCAGTTCTTC. Translating gives CSATELAGGYNEQFF.

This clonotype has more than one count but fewer than ten. V is TRBV11-2 and J is TRBJ2-1; 9 bases are shared with TRBD2. The ends lost 6 bases at V and 0 bases at J; junction bases unmatched: 12. CDR3 length: 18 residues. The germline V gene has CDR1 SGHAT and CDR2 FQNNGV. The CDR3 loop is CASRGGKREALSYNEQFF. The DNA for the CDR3 is TGTGCCAGCAGGGGGGGGAAGCGGGAGGCCCTCTCCTACAATGAGCAGTTCTTC.

This clonotype was picked up one time. The V and J genes are TRBV5-1 and TRBJ2-6; 8 bases agree with TRBD1. Trimming removed 4 bases from V and 8 bases from J; junction bases left unmatched: 5. This CDR3 has 14 residues. The germline CDR1 and CDR2 sequences are SGHRS and YFSETQ. CDR3 sequence (DNA): TGCGCCAGCAGCCCGGGACAGGCGTCCAACGTCCTGACTTTC. As protein: CASSPGQASNVLTF. The whole variable domain, remainder taken from reference TRBV5-1 and TRBJ2-6, is KAGVTQTPRYLIKTRGQQVTLSCSPISGHRSVSWYQQTPGQGLQFLFEYFSETQRNKGNFPGRFSGRQFSNSRSEMNVSTLELGDSALYLCASSPGQASNVLTFGAGSRLTVL.

The table lists this clonotype with a few counts. The chain links TRBV20-1 to TRBJ2-5; 7 nucleotides match TRBD1. J gave up 2 bases and V 0 bases, and 9 bases lay outside the gene matches. Germline CDR1 reads DFQATT; CDR2 reads SNEGSKA (reference sequence). This CDR3 has 16 residues. The CDR3 DNA follows: TGCAGTGCTAGAGATTTCACGGGACAGACACAAGAGACCCAGTACTTC. Protein: CSARDFTGQTQETQYF.

This rearrangement joins TRBV5-4 to TRBJ2-5; a weak D match, TRBD1 (5 bases). Trimming took off 0 bases at V and 10 bases at J, with 19 bases between the two ends. Germline CDR1 is SGHNT and CDR2 is YYREEE (reference sequence). The CDR3 length is 15 residues. Here the CDR3 reads CASSLGGLGAWDQYF. The CDR3 coding sequence is TGTGCCAGCAGCTTGGGAGGTCTTGGGGCTTGGGACCAGTACTTC.

To note about this clonotype: The junction and the germline gene differ at one end; a read error may be behind it. The J gene is TRBJ2-3, the V gene TRBV10-3; maybe TRBD1 (6 bases). Germline CDR1 and CDR2: ENHRY and SYGVKD. The CDR3 loop spans 15 amino acids. CDR3 protein: CAISGRQASTDTHYF. The CDR3, as DNA: TGTGCCATCAGTGGTAGACAGGCAAGCACAGATACGCACTATTTT.

There are a few counts of this clonotype. The gene calls are TRBV12-3 or TRBV12-4 and TRBJ2-2; tentatively, D is TRBD2 (6 bases). The V and J ends lost 7 bases and 3 bases respectively, with 21 bases between them. The CDR3 length is 17 residues. In DNA, the CDR3 is TGTGCCAGCACCTTGACCCCCGGGACTTTACACACCGGGGAGCTGTTTTTT. Its protein product is CASTLTPGTLHTGELFF.